This T cell receptor (beta chain) was recovered during a study of shared clonotypes between healthy human individuals. Only in-frame clones appear in the TCRdb table, and some are missing; sequencing was by immunoSEQ multiplex PCR. The sample includes 2 million to 2.5 million clones, approximately 96% of them seen just once. This CDR3 comprises 16 residues. Trimming cost V 0 bases and J 5 bases, with 13 bases left between them. Germline V gene lookup returns CDR1 SGHAT and CDR2 FQNNGV. Sequenced sample: naive CD4+ T cells sorted from blood. Subset in this sample: CD45RA+ positively selected. The chain links TRBV11-2 to TRBJ2-2, with D perhaps matching TRBD1 or TRBD2 (6 bases each). The TCR originated in a man between 18 and 35 years old in good health. The CDR3 DNA sequence: TGTGCCAGCAGCTTAGATCCCCCGGGGGCGACCGGGGAGCTGTTTTTT. Protein product: CASSLDPPGATGELFF.